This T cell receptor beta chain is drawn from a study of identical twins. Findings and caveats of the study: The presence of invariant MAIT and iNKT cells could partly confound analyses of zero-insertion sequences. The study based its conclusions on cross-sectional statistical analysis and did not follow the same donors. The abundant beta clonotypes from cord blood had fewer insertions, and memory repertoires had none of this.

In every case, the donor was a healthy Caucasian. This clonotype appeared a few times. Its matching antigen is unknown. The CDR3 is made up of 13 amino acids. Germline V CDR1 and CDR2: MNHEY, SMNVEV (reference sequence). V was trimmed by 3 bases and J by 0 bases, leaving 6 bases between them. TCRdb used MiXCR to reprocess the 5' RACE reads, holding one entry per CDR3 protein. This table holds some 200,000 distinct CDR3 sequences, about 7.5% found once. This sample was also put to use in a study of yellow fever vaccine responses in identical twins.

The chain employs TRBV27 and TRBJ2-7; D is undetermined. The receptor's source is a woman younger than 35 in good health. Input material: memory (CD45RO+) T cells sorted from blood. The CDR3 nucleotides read TGTGCCAGCAGTTTCTCGGGCTCCTACGAGCAGTACTTC. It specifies CASSFSGSYEQYF.